This TCR beta chain was recovered during a study of blood T cells in healthy people across ages (dated by TCRdb to between 2014 and 2017). Context from the whole study: In model experiments, template switching captured roughly one uniquely barcoded TCR beta cDNA molecule for every two T cells. Donors of different ages were randomly distributed across sequencing lanes to avoid experimental bias. Using the same blood draw, the study looked at two additional independent replicas of 1 million unique cDNA reads for two donors, one aged 18 to 30 and the other aged 80 or older. The donors were divided into four age groups: young (average about 16 years), middle-aged (over 35), aged (under 70) and long-lived (around 80). Using deep sequencing normalized with unique cDNA molecular identifiers, the study measured how TCR beta repertoire diversity changes with age. Findings and caveats that apply to the study as a whole: There was a strong correlation between observed TCR beta diversity and the percentage of naive T cells measured by flow cytometry. Donor CMV infection status was unknown, potentially confounding age-related changes in expanded clonotypes. As age increased, observed TCR beta diversity per million T cells dropped in a roughly linear way, and a significant reduction was already evident by age 40. Compared with the aged group, more naive CD4+ T cells, fewer expanded clones and increased TCR diversity were shown by the long-lived group, suggesting age selection. Estimates of total diversity based on one million sequenced T cells were considered lower bounds and underestimates. Bulk unsorted PBMC profiling prevented conclusive comparison of naive and antigen-experienced compartments.

Donors were 35 to 40 systemically healthy Caucasian individuals from Russia aged about 6 to 100 years. Approximately 9 milliliters of peripheral blood were collected from each donor into EDTA-treated Vacutainer tubes. PBMCs were isolated by Ficoll-Paque density-gradient centrifugation, with at least 6 million obtained per sample. Total RNA, at least 5 micrograms per sample, was extracted from PBMCs with Trizol reagent. For every donor, flow cytometry on a PBMC aliquot measured the percentage of naive CD45RAhigh/CD27high T cells. A remark on this clonotype: Its antigen has not been determined. It has no much larger one-base neighbor in the sample; base qualities were not kept.

The CDR3 numbers 18 residues from cysteine through phenylalanine. The entry retains the CDR3 DNA only, 54 bases that are in frame from base 1. V was cut back by 4 bases and J by 2 bases, leaving a gap of 24 bases between them. Libraries were made using 5' RACE. TCRdb shows the sequencer as Illumina HiSeq 2500. A second PCR of about 6 to 11 cycles was run with a J-beta primer mix and a sample-barcoded 5' primer. A unique molecular identifier was introduced onto each TCR beta cDNA molecule by a template-switch 5' adaptor carrying 12 random nucleotides. At least 3 million CDR3-containing paired-end reads were obtained from each sample. First-strand cDNA was synthesized from all RNA with the Mint cDNA synthesis kit, primed by a TRBC-specific oligonucleotide. Following uracil-DNA glycosylase treatment, all cDNA underwent a first 18-cycle PCR with the universal primers M1SS and BC2_uni_R. The original methods were these. Normalization of each sample was performed by random selection of 1 million high-quality reads, each carrying a distinct molecular identifier. Reads with shared molecular identifiers were discarded instead of being binned into consensus sequences. MiTCR, run with a Q25 quality threshold and the strictest error-elimination algorithm, handled CDR3 identification, clonotype clustering and error correction. A nonparametric unseen species model with Euler transformation was used to estimate lower-bound total TCR beta diversity. TCRdb passed the public sequencing reads through fastp at Q25 and MiXCR, retaining productive beta sequences. Every distinct CDR3 protein forms one entry, paired with its most common genes and DNA. The V and J calls, along with clone size, are taken from TCRdb and not from the paper's own processing. For this sample the table gives roughly 1.5 million distinct CDR3 sequences, of which approximately 39% were detected only once. Of the sample, around 4% is held by the ten largest clones.

This clonotype originated in a woman aged 18-29 years in good health. Recombination linked TRBV12-3 or TRBV12-4 to TRBJ2-7; TRBD2 is a possible D gene, resting on 5 matching bases. Input material: blood. CDR3 sequence: CASSSSGMSGAPPYEQYF. In nucleotides, the sequence is TGTGCCAGCAGTTCAAGTGGAATGAGCGGAGCTCCCCCCTACGAGCAGTACTTC.